This TCR beta chain was captured by sequencing in a study of beta chain features in type 1 diabetes. General study points: Whether TCRB rearrangement is influenced by HLA type went unresolved here.

Germline-derived CDR1 and CDR2 are SGDLS and YYNGEE. The CDR3 spans 12 residues. Trimming pared 6 bases from V and 5 bases from J, leaving 11 bases between. This clone was seen a handful of times. The antigen remains undetermined. The authors reverse transcribed all of the isolated RNA, so sequencing captured expressed TCRB transcripts. Only in-frame clones appear in the TCRdb table, and some are missing; sequencing was by immunoSEQ multiplex PCR. Of about 250,000 clones listed, 13% to 15% are singletons. Based on CD45RO/CCR7/CD25/CD127/CD95/CD27, CD4+ regulatory, stem cell-like memory, naive and central memory cells were sorted.

This receptor was identified in a woman in her 40s in good health. The J gene is TRBJ1-2, the V gene TRBV9; D is ambiguous. Material: naive CD4+ T cells from blood. CDR3 loop: CASTLVAYGYTF. The CDR3 nucleotides read TGTGCCAGCACCTTAGTTGCGTATGGCTACACCTTC.